Below are 24 T cell receptor beta chains sequenced from a single sample in a study of regulatory T cells in long-lasting Graves disease. Construction of the TCR beta libraries employed iRepertoire HTBI primers in conjunction with Arm-PCR of CDR3 regions. TCRdb redid the calling of the multiplex PCR reads with MiXCR, one entry per CDR3 protein. Here the sample spans approximately 480,000 distinct CDR3 sequences, under 20% being singletons. Time point denoted: newly diagnosed GD, antithyroid drugs for less than 3 months. PBMC-extracted RNA yielded the TCR library. These data are also associated with another study on T cells in Graves' hyperthyroidism and ophthalmopathy.

The specimen comprised peripheral blood mononuclear cells (PBMCs), sampled at new diagnosis, from a patient treated with antithyroid drugs. The origin of the receptors is a man in his forties or fifties with Graves disease.

This clonotype was counted at least ten times. This chain links TRBV28 with TRBJ1-1, with D possibly being TRBD1 (6 bases). Trimming left V 7 bases short and J 1 base short, with 10 bases between. Germline values: CDR1 MDHEN, CDR2 SYDVKM. The CDR3 totals 13 residues. CDR3 in amino acids: CASIQDRNTEAFF. CDR3 in DNA: TGTGCCAGCATTCAGGACAGGAACACTGAAGCTTTCTTT.

Ten or more counts support this clonotype. V and J are TRBV12-3 or TRBV12-4 and TRBJ2-2; perhaps TRBD2 as D (5 bases). V was clipped by 6 bases and J by 4 bases, with 9 bases between them. This CDR3 is built from 13 residues. CDR3 in DNA: TGTGCCAGCAGCTCCGGAGGCACCGGGGAGCTGTTTTTT. This sequence encodes CASSSGGTGELFF.

At least ten counts were recorded for this clonotype. The V and J genes are TRBV3-1 and TRBJ2-3; no firm D call. Germline-derived CDR1 and CDR2 are LGHDT and YNNKEL (reference sequence). This CDR3 is 16 amino acids long. Trimming removed 0 bases at V and 2 bases at J, with 12 bases between. CDR3 coding DNA: TGTGCCAGCAGCCAAGATGGGGTTCCTGACACAGATACGCAGTATTTT. This translates into CASSQDGVPDTDTQYF.

The chain is built from TRBV9 and TRBJ2-5; 8 nucleotides align to TRBD2. This CDR3 is built from 16 residues. After removal of 0 bases from V and 4 bases from J, the junction contained 8 bases not matched to a gene. The germline gives CDR1 SGDLS, CDR2 YYNGEE. The CDR3, as DNA: TGTGCCAGCAGCGTAGACGGGAGGGCCGTCGGAGAGACCCAGTACTTC. This encodes CASSVDGRAVGETQYF. The full variable domain, its missing parts supplied by reference TRBV9 and TRBJ2-5, is DSGVTQTPKHLITATGQRVTLRCSPRSGDLSVYWYQQSLDQGLQFLIQYYNGEERAKGNILERFSAQQFPDLHSELNLSSLELGDSALYFCASSVDGRAVGETQYFGPGTRLLVL.

This clonotype came up many times. The CDR3 protein is CASSPGLAGLSYNEQFF. DNA for the CDR3: TGTGCCAGCAGTCCGGGACTAGCGGGACTTTCCTACAATGAGCAGTTCTTC. The chain employs TRBV12-3 or TRBV12-4 and TRBJ2-1; 13 bases are shared with TRBD2. This CDR3 spans 17 amino acids. Unmatched junction bases numbered 5, after V lost 5 bases and J lost 1 base.

This clonotype was seen ten or more times. The chain employs TRBV27 and TRBJ2-1, with 8 bases fitting TRBD2. CDR3 length equals 14 residues. The germline V gene has CDR1 MNHEY and CDR2 SMNVEV (reference sequence). V dropped 8 bases and J dropped 7; count of bases not matched to a gene: 10. As DNA, the CDR3 is TGTGCCAGCCAGAGCGGGAGTGGTTGGAATGAGCAGTTCTTC. Encoded protein: CASQSGSGWNEQFF.

The chain is built from TRBV30 and TRBJ2-6; 7 bases agree with TRBD1. CDR3 length equals 18 residues. Trimming at V came to 4 bases and at J to 2 bases, leaving 14 bases not matched to a gene. Germline V lookup: CDR1 GTSNPN, CDR2 SVGIG (reference sequence). The CDR3: CAWITRQGSLAGANVLTF. The CDR3 DNA follows: TGTGCCTGGATTACTAGACAGGGCTCTCTAGCTGGGGCCAACGTCCTGACTTTC.

This clonotype occurred many times. The chain couples TRBV28 to TRBJ2-7; D not resolved. CDR1 MDHEN and CDR2 SYDVKM come from the germline V gene. The CDR3 contains 14 residues. The V and J ends lost 7 bases and 1 base respectively, with 14 bases between them. CDR3 nucleotide sequence: TGTGCCAGCATCCTCGGGCCAGGATCCTACGAGCAGTACTTC. Its protein is CASILGPGSYEQYF. Based on the CDR3 plus reference TRBV28 and TRBJ2-7, the full variable domain is DVKVTQSSRYLVKRTGEKVFLECVQDMDHENMFWYRQDPGLGLRLIYFSYDVKMKEKGDIPEGYSVSREKKERFSLILESASTNQTSMYLCASILGPGSYEQYFGPGTRLTVT.

This clonotype was detected many times. V usage is TRBV27 and J usage is TRBJ1-1, with a weak D call TRBD1 (5 bases). The V gene lost 10 bases and the J gene lost 1 base, with 19 bases spanning the gap. The CDR3 contains 15 residues. Germline loops: CDR1 MNHEY, CDR2 SMNVEV (reference sequence). CDR3 sequence (DNA): TGTGCCACCCGAGGAAGTCTTGGGACGAACACTGAAGCTTTCTTT. As protein: CATRGSLGTNTEAFF.

This clonotype appeared many times. CDR3 nucleotides: TGTGCCAGCAGCCCGGAGGACAGCACCTTCTACAATGAGCAGTTCTTC. As protein: CASSPEDSTFYNEQFF. The V call is TRBV27, the J call TRBJ2-1, with D possibly being TRBD1 (6 bases). The CDR3 extends over 16 amino acids. The germline V gene has CDR1 MNHEY and CDR2 SMNVEV (reference sequence). Trimming stripped 6 bases from V and 3 bases from J, with 18 bases between.

This clonotype was seen only a few times. V and J are TRBV12-3 or TRBV12-4 and TRBJ2-1; 9 bases align to TRBD2. V shed 4 bases, J shed 6 bases, and the junction held 7 bases outside the gene matches. The CDR3 runs 15 residues. CDR3 nucleotide sequence: TGTGCCAGCAGTTGGGCGGGAGGGGCGGGCAATGAGCAGTTCTTC. It is translated as CASSWAGGAGNEQFF.

This clonotype has at least ten counts. The V call is TRBV12-3 or TRBV12-4, the J call TRBJ2-2; D gene uncertain. The CDR3 extends over 14 amino acids. Between the trimmed V and J ends, which lost 6 bases and 5 bases, there was a span of 13 bases. The CDR3 nucleotides read TGTGCCAGCAGGACTGGAATAGAGACCGGGGAGCTGTTTTTT. This translates into CASRTGIETGELFF.

V is TRBV28 and J is TRBJ1-3; D remains unclear. This CDR3 is 16 amino acids long. Germline CDR1 reads MDHEN; CDR2 reads SYDVKM. V shed 5 bases and J shed 0 bases, with 14 bases lying between them. CDR3 coding DNA: TGTGCCAGCAGTATATATCTTCCAGGCTCTGGAAACACCATATATTTT. Protein: CASSIYLPGSGNTIYF.

This rearrangement joins TRBV19 to TRBJ2-7, with D hard to call. V lost 7 bases and J 0 bases, leaving 10 bases between the germline ends. CDR3 size: 13 residues. Germline V gene sequence: CDR1 LNHDA, CDR2 SQIVND (reference sequence). CDR3 sequence (DNA): TGTGCCAGTACCGCTAGTAACTCCTACGAGCAGTACTTC. Encoded protein: CASTASNSYEQYF.

The sample holds a few counts of this clonotype. CDR3 coding DNA: TGTGCCAGCAGCGCCCGGGACAGGGCTTTAGAGCAGTACTTC. Translation gives CASSARDRALEQYF. The chain carries TRBV9 and TRBJ2-7; 9 bases match TRBD1. Germline V lookup: CDR1 SGDLS, CDR2 YYNGEE. Germline trimming cut 3 bases from V and 7 bases from J; bases unmatched to any gene: 8. The CDR3 is 14 amino acids.

This clonotype was seen at least ten times. V and J are TRBV7-6 and TRBJ2-7; D is uncertain. Germline assignment: CDR1 SGHVS and CDR2 FNYEAQ. The germline V and J ends were trimmed by 4 bases and 5 bases, with 18 bases remaining between them. The CDR3 sequence is 15 residues long. CDR3 DNA sequence: TGTGCCAGCAGCTCTCCCTGGAGTAGTGAGAACGAGCAGTACTTC. It codes for CASSSPWSSENEQYF.

The CDR3 DNA reads TGTGCCAGCAGCCGACTAGTCTTCGAGGTGGCCAAAAACATTCAGTACTTC. Translation gives CASSRLVFEVAKNIQYF. V and J are TRBV5-5 and TRBJ2-4; TRBD2 is a possible D gene (6 bases). The length of the CDR3 is 17 residues. Germline lookup yields CDR1 SGHKS and CDR2 YYEKEE (reference sequence). V was pared by 4 bases and J by 1 base, with 18 bases between.

This clonotype has at least ten counts. This chain joins TRBV12-3 or TRBV12-4 and TRBJ2-7; the D is unclear. The CDR3 sequence is 14 residues long. V was trimmed by 3 bases and J by 4 bases, leaving 13 bases between them. This CDR3 is CASSFVPGAYEQYF. The CDR3 coding sequence is TGTGCCAGCAGTTTTGTTCCGGGTGCGTACGAGCAGTACTTC.

This clonotype was detected only a few times. The CDR3 nucleotides are TGCGCCAGCAGCTACGACAGGGGGCAGAGCACCGGGGAGCTGTTTTTT. Translation: CASSYDRGQSTGELFF. This rearrangement joins TRBV5-1 to TRBJ2-2; 10 nucleotides agree with TRBD1. The ends lost 3 bases at V and 4 bases at J; junction bases unmatched: 6. The V gene's germline CDR1 is SGHRS and CDR2 YFSETQ. The CDR3 sequence is 16 residues long.

The chain links TRBV5-1 to TRBJ2-5; D may be TRBD1 or TRBD2 (5 bases each). CDR3 size: 14 residues. Germline CDR1 SGHRS, CDR2 YFSETQ. Trimming left V 3 bases short and J 3 bases short, with 12 bases between. DNA of the CDR3: TGCGCCAGCAGCTATACCCGAGGGGAAGAGACCCAGTACTTC. Protein product: CASSYTRGEETQYF.

This clonotype has a count of ten or more. The chain recombines TRBV18 with TRBJ2-7, with 8 bases that match TRBD1. This CDR3 region has 14 residues. V lost 5 bases to trimming and J lost 3 bases; unmatched junction nucleotides: 6. In germline, CDR1 is KGHSH, CDR2 LQKENI. CDR3 sequence reads: CASSEGQGGYEQYF. Here the CDR3 DNA reads TGTGCCAGCTCAGAAGGACAGGGAGGCTACGAGCAGTACTTC.

This clonotype turned up a few times. V and J are TRBV29-1 and TRBJ2-1; TRBD2 matches 10 bases. The CDR3 runs 13 residues. V trimming: 5 bases; J trimming: 8 bases; junction bases outside the gene matches: 6. Looked up from germline, CDR1 is SQVTM and CDR2 is ANQGSEA. In nucleotides, the CDR3 is TGCAGCGTTCGAGGACTAGCGGAAGATGAGCAGTTCTTC. This gives the protein CSVRGLAEDEQFF.

A word on this clonotype: A much larger clone differs from this one at a single base, so this may be a read error. This chain links TRBV30 with TRBJ2-2; perhaps TRBD1 as D (5 bases). Germline lookup yields CDR1 GTSNPN and CDR2 SVGIG (reference sequence). Trimming took 1 base from V and 9 from J, leaving 6 bases between them. The CDR3 contains 11 residues. The CDR3: CAWSEDRELFF. CDR3 sequence (DNA): TGTGCCTGGAGTGAGGACAGGGAGCTGTTTTTT. Complete variable domain (other parts from reference TRBV30 and TRBJ2-2): SQTIHQWPATLVQPVGSPLSLECTVEGTSNPNLYWYRQAAGRGLQLLFYSVGIGQISSEVPQNLSASRPQDRQFILSSKKLLLSDSGFYLCAWSEDRELFFGEGSRLTVL.

On this clonotype: With a much larger clone just one base away, this may be a read error. J is TRBJ2-5 and V is TRBV29-1; the match to TRBD1 covers 7 bases. Judging by the DNA end, TRBJ2-7 fits better; the J call may be wrong. CDR3 length: 13 residues. Per germline, CDR1 SQVTM and CDR2 ANQGSEA. CDR3 amino acids: CSVEIKGAGEQYF. CDR3 in DNA: TGCAGCGTTGAGATAAAGGGGGCAGGCGAGCAGTACTTC.